These T cell receptor beta chains were read from a single sample in a study of blood T cell repertoires in COVID-19. Repertoires were generated with immunoSEQ multiplex PCR, while TCRdb's copy carries only in-frame clones and drops some. Among 130,000 to 150,000 clones listed, 88% were seen once. The sample was PBMCs or T cells enriched from blood (not recorded which). The receptors come from a woman under 40 with acute COVID-19. Each CDR3 is given with its conserved first and last residue. A D gene is named only where the DNA matches it firmly. The listing skips clone size in some rows; elsewhere it reads once, few, many or a size class.

cdr3_nt: TGTGCCAGCGCGTTAAGGGACAGCAGCACAGATACGCAGTATTTT; cdr3_aa: CASALRDSSTDTQYF; clone_size: NA; v_call: TRBV27; j_call: TRBJ2-3; d_call: TRBD1
cdr3_nt: TGTGCCAGCAGCGCGGCGGGTGGGGTATACAATGAGCAGTTCTTC; cdr3_aa: CASSAAGGVYNEQFF; clone_size: NA; v_call: TRBV5-8; j_call: TRBJ2-1; d_call: NA
cdr3_nt: TGTGCCAGCAGTGTTTCCACAGGGGATTATGGCTACACCTTC; cdr3_aa: CASSVSTGDYGYTF; clone_size: NA; v_call: TRBV28; j_call: TRBJ1-2; d_call: TRBD1
cdr3_nt: TGTGCCACCAGGACGTTAGGGACAGCCACGACCTATGGCGGTTCACCCCTCCACTTT; cdr3_aa: CATRTLGTATTYGGSPLHF; clone_size: NA; v_call: TRBV24-1; j_call: TRBJ1-6; d_call: TRBD1
cdr3_nt: TGCAGCGTTGTGGCGGGAGTTGGAGATACGCAGTATTTT; cdr3_aa: CSVVAGVGDTQYF; clone_size: NA; v_call: TRBV29-1; j_call: TRBJ2-3; d_call: TRBD2
cdr3_nt: TGTGCCAGCTCACCGGTGACAGGGGTCGGCACTGAAGCTTTCTTT; cdr3_aa: CASSPVTGVGTEAFF; clone_size: NA; v_call: TRBV18; j_call: TRBJ1-1; d_call: TRBD1
cdr3_nt: TGTGCCAGCAGCTTAGGGCCGTCAGGGAGGGCTGAAGCTTTCTTT; cdr3_aa: CASSLGPSGRAEAFF; clone_size: once; v_call: TRBV7-6; j_call: TRBJ1-1; d_call: NA
cdr3_nt: TGTGCCAGCAGCGTAGGCTCCGGGACAGAGGACACACAGTACTTC; cdr3_aa: CASSVGSGTEDTQYF; clone_size: NA; v_call: TRBV9; j_call: TRBJ2-7; d_call: TRBD1
cdr3_nt: TGTGCCAGCAGCCAAGAGTCTACTAGCGTTACCTACGAGCAGTACTTC; cdr3_aa: CASSQESTSVTYEQYF; clone_size: once; v_call: TRBV3-1/TRBV3-2; j_call: TRBJ2-7; d_call: TRBD2
cdr3_nt: TGTGCCATCAGTGATGGACAGGGGGCTAACTATGGCTACACCTTC; cdr3_aa: CAISDGQGANYGYTF; clone_size: NA; v_call: TRBV10-3; j_call: TRBJ1-2; d_call: TRBD1
cdr3_nt: TGTGCCAGCACGGGGGAACCTCAGGGAAAGCAGTTCTTC; cdr3_aa: CASTGEPQGKQFF; clone_size: once; v_call: TRBV2; j_call: TRBJ2-1; d_call: NA
cdr3_nt: TGTGCCAGCAGCCCCACACAGGGGGCAGGTGAGCAGTACTTC; cdr3_aa: CASSPTQGAGEQYF; clone_size: NA; v_call: TRBV11-1; j_call: TRBJ2-7; d_call: TRBD1
cdr3_nt: TGTGCCAGCAGTTTCGCGACAGGGTACGGCTACACCTTC; cdr3_aa: CASSFATGYGYTF; clone_size: NA; v_call: TRBV27; j_call: TRBJ1-2; d_call: TRBD1
cdr3_nt: TGTGCCAGCAGCTTCGGGACTTTGACTTACGAGCAGTACTTC; cdr3_aa: CASSFGTLTYEQYF; clone_size: NA; v_call: TRBV5-6; j_call: TRBJ2-7; d_call: NA
cdr3_nt: TGTGCCAGCTCCCCGGGGAAGGACACCGGGGAGCTGTTTTTT; cdr3_aa: CASSPGKDTGELFF; clone_size: NA; v_call: TRBV18; j_call: TRBJ2-2; d_call: NA
cdr3_nt: TGTGCCTGGAGTGTCACAGGGGGCAGGACTGAAGCTTTCTTT; cdr3_aa: CAWSVTGGRTEAFF; clone_size: NA; v_call: TRBV30; j_call: TRBJ1-1; d_call: TRBD1
cdr3_nt: TGTGCCAGCAGCTCCGGGACAGGGCCTTATGGCTACACCTTC; cdr3_aa: CASSSGTGPYGYTF; clone_size: NA; v_call: TRBV5-6; j_call: TRBJ1-2; d_call: TRBD1
cdr3_nt: TGCGCCAGCAGCCAAGGGATGGCGACTTCTTACGAGCAGTACTTC; cdr3_aa: CASSQGMATSYEQYF; clone_size: NA; v_call: TRBV4-1; j_call: TRBJ2-7; d_call: NA
cdr3_nt: TGTGCCAGCAGCCCACCTATAGGACAGGGGCATTCACCCCTCCACTTT; cdr3_aa: CASSPPIGQGHSPLHF; clone_size: NA; v_call: TRBV27; j_call: TRBJ1-6; d_call: TRBD1
cdr3_nt: TGTGCCAGAAGCTTGGTATGGCGGCGGGAGCTGTTTTTT; cdr3_aa: CARSLVWRRELFF; clone_size: NA; v_call: TRBV5-3; j_call: TRBJ2-2; d_call: NA
cdr3_nt: TGTGCCAGAAGAAGGGGTCAGGGAGGGCCGGCTGGCACAGATACGCAGTATTTT; cdr3_aa: CARRRGQGGPAGTDTQYF; clone_size: once; v_call: TRBV5-3; j_call: TRBJ2-3; d_call: TRBD2
cdr3_nt: TGTGCCTGGAGTGTACCGGGGAATCAGCCCCAGCATTTT; cdr3_aa: CAWSVPGNQPQHF; clone_size: many; v_call: TRBV30; j_call: TRBJ1-5; d_call: NA
cdr3_nt: TGCAGTGCTAGTTCTGCGGGGGGGAATGAGCAGTTCTTC; cdr3_aa: CSASSAGGNEQFF; clone_size: NA; v_call: TRBV20-1; j_call: TRBJ2-1; d_call: TRBD2
cdr3_nt: TGTGCTAGTGGCCCTGACAGGGGTGAAGCTTTCTTT; cdr3_aa: CASGPDRGEAFF; clone_size: NA; v_call: TRBV12-5; j_call: TRBJ1-1; d_call: TRBD1
cdr3_nt: TGCGCCAGCAGCTCCGACAGGGGGAGGGGTGGCTACACCTTC; cdr3_aa: CASSSDRGRGGYTF; clone_size: NA; v_call: TRBV5-1; j_call: TRBJ1-2; d_call: TRBD1
cdr3_nt: TGCGCCAGCAGCCCCGGCCCAAGCGATGAGCAGTTCTTC; cdr3_aa: CASSPGPSDEQFF; clone_size: NA; v_call: TRBV5-1; j_call: TRBJ2-1; d_call: NA
cdr3_nt: TGTGCCAGCAGTTACGTGGGAGAAGGCACAGATACGCAGTATTTT; cdr3_aa: CASSYVGEGTDTQYF; clone_size: NA; v_call: TRBV6-2/TRBV6-3; j_call: TRBJ2-3; d_call: NA
cdr3_nt: TGTGCCACCTCCGGGACAGGGGATTCACCCCTCCACTTT; cdr3_aa: CATSGTGDSPLHF; clone_size: NA; v_call: TRBV3-1/TRBV3-2; j_call: TRBJ1-6; d_call: TRBD1
cdr3_nt: TGTGCCAGCAGCTTTCAGGGGGAAGAGACCCAGTACTTC; cdr3_aa: CASSFQGEETQYF; clone_size: NA; v_call: TRBV7-8; j_call: TRBJ2-5; d_call: TRBD1
cdr3_nt: TGCGCCAGCAGCTTCGGGACAGGGGGCGTTCAGAACACCGGGGAGCTGTTTTTT; cdr3_aa: CASSFGTGGVQNTGELFF; clone_size: NA; v_call: TRBV5-1; j_call: TRBJ2-2; d_call: TRBD1
cdr3_nt: TGTGCCAGCTCACCCTACGGTTCCTCGTACGGGGAGCTGTTTTTT; cdr3_aa: CASSPYGSSYGELFF; clone_size: few; v_call: TRBV18; j_call: TRBJ2-2; d_call: NA
cdr3_nt: TGTGCCAGCAGCTTGATACGGGGCACTGAAGCTTTCTTT; cdr3_aa: CASSLIRGTEAFF; clone_size: NA; v_call: TRBV5-6; j_call: TRBJ1-1; d_call: NA
cdr3_nt: TGTGCCAGCATAGGCGGGAGTTATACAGATACGCAGTATTTT; cdr3_aa: CASIGGSYTDTQYF; clone_size: NA; v_call: TRBV6-5; j_call: TRBJ2-3; d_call: TRBD2
cdr3_nt: TGTGCCAGCAGTTCCCCAGTGACAGGCTACTACGAGCAGTACTTC; cdr3_aa: CASSSPVTGYYEQYF; clone_size: NA; v_call: TRBV28; j_call: TRBJ2-7; d_call: NA
cdr3_nt: TGTGCCAGCAGCTCTAGCCGGGAGGCCGGGGAGCTGTTTTTT; cdr3_aa: CASSSSREAGELFF; clone_size: NA; v_call: TRBV7-2; j_call: TRBJ2-2; d_call: TRBD2
cdr3_nt: TGTGCCAGCAGATTGGACAGGGTCAATGAAAAACTGTTTTTT; cdr3_aa: CASRLDRVNEKLFF; clone_size: NA; v_call: TRBV2; j_call: TRBJ1-4; d_call: TRBD1
cdr3_nt: TGTGCCAGCAGTGGTGTCAGCTCCTACAATGAGCAGTTCTTC; cdr3_aa: CASSGVSSYNEQFF; clone_size: NA; v_call: TRBV2; j_call: TRBJ2-1; d_call: NA
cdr3_nt: TGTGCCAGCAGCTTATATCAGGGTAATTCCTACGAGCAGTACTTC; cdr3_aa: CASSLYQGNSYEQYF; clone_size: NA; v_call: TRBV7-9; j_call: TRBJ2-7; d_call: NA
cdr3_nt: TGCGCCAGCAGCAGCGGACTAGCTGCTGAGCAGTTCTTC; cdr3_aa: CASSSGLAAEQFF; clone_size: NA; v_call: TRBV5-1; j_call: TRBJ2-1; d_call: TRBD2
cdr3_nt: TGTGCCAGTAGTCCGGACAGGGCAAACACTGAAGCTTTCTTT; cdr3_aa: CASSPDRANTEAFF; clone_size: NA; v_call: TRBV19; j_call: TRBJ1-1; d_call: TRBD1
cdr3_nt: TGTGCCAGCAGCTTAGCCCCCGGGACAGCGAACACCGGGGAGCTGTTTTTT; cdr3_aa: CASSLAPGTANTGELFF; clone_size: NA; v_call: TRBV7-2; j_call: TRBJ2-2; d_call: TRBD1
cdr3_nt: TGCGCCAGCAGGGATAGCGGGATAGGAGGGACCCAGTACTTC; cdr3_aa: CASRDSGIGGTQYF; clone_size: NA; v_call: TRBV10-1; j_call: TRBJ2-5; d_call: TRBD2